This passage covers 4 T cell receptor beta chains from one sample sequenced in a study of beta chain features in type 1 diabetes. Reverse transcribing all isolated RNA meant expressed TCRB transcripts were sequenced. Clones were sequenced by immunoSEQ multiplex PCR, and TCRdb holds only the in-frame ones, with some missing. The table shows fewer than 350,000 clones, with approximately 8.1% occurring only once. Sample: central memory CD4+ T cells from blood. The receptors stem from a woman under 30 in good health.

The CDR3 sequence: CASSVEKSNTIYF. The CDR3, as DNA: TGTGCCAGCAGCGTAGAAAAATCGAACACCATATATTTT. This rearrangement joins TRBV9 to TRBJ1-3, with D hard to call. The CDR3 covers 13 residues. Germline CDR1 is SGDLS and CDR2 is YYNGEE. V was shortened by 0 bases and J by 7 bases, with 8 bases between the two germline ends.

The J gene is TRBJ1-2, the V gene TRBV30, with 8 nucleotides matching TRBD1. Germline CDR1 reads GTSNPN; CDR2 reads SVGIG (reference sequence). V was pared by 3 bases and J by 1 base, with 7 bases of the junction left unmatched. CDR3 size: 15 residues. In DNA form, the CDR3 reads TGTGCCTGGAGATCGACAGGGGCCATTAACTATGGCTACACCTTC. Translated: CAWRSTGAINYGYTF.

This chain uses TRBV15 with TRBJ1-5; D unresolved. Trimming removed 1 base at V and 1 base at J, with 8 bases between. Germline loops: CDR1 LNHNV, CDR2 YYDKDF (reference sequence). The CDR3 runs to 15 residues. The CDR3 loop reads CATSRGEGSNQPQHF. CDR3 DNA: TGTGCCACCAGCAGAGGCGAGGGAAGCAATCAGCCCCAGCATTTT. Full variable domain (missing parts from reference TRBV15 and TRBJ1-5): DAMVIQNPRYQVTQFGKPVTLSCSQTLNHNVMYWYQQKSSQAPKLLFHYYDKDFNNEADTPDNFQSRRPNTSFCFLDIRSPGLGDTAMYLCATSRGEGSNQPQHFGDGTRLSIL.

V and J are TRBV6-5 and TRBJ1-1; no definite D call. CDR3 length: 14 residues. Trimming left V 2 bases short and J 3 bases short, with 10 bases between. Per germline, CDR1 MNHEY and CDR2 SVGAGI. CDR3 coding DNA: TGTGCCAGCAGTTACGGGAATCCGGACACTGAAGCTTTCTTT. Translation: CASSYGNPDTEAFF.